This TCR beta chain was retrieved from a study of cytomegalovirus exposure and HLA in healthy donors. A remark on this clone: Its specificity is unknown.

Primers: 60 Vbeta forward and 13 Jbeta reverse. Sequencing was performed with immunoSEQ multiplex PCR; in TCRdb, only in-frame clones are kept and a portion is missing. The sample has around 200,000 clones; around 84% are singletons. Study-wide findings and caveats: TCR beta V segments were, for the most part, productive about 90% or about 30% of the time in an earlier analysis. Researchers left out some V segments, among them TRBV6-2 and TRBV6-3, as indistinguishable.

V was clipped by 5 bases and J by 4 bases, with 6 bases between them. This CDR3 contains 11 residues. Germline V CDR1 and CDR2: SNHLY, FYNNEI. The donors, nominally healthy at sampling, likely had unrecorded immune exposures. The sample comprised PBMCs. The TCR sequence derives from a girl between 2 and 10 years old in good health and CMV-seropositive. The chain couples TRBV2 to TRBJ2-7; D uncertain. The CDR3, as DNA: TGTGCCAGCAGTCGAACTTACGAGCAGTACTTC. Amino acids: CASSRTYEQYF.